This T cell receptor (beta chain) appears in the sequencing data of a study of blood T cell repertoires in COVID-19. About the study: COVID-19 samples collected from the United States, Italy and Spain covered acute and convalescent phases.

Germline loops: CDR1 KGHSH, CDR2 LQKENI. The CDR3 has 17 amino acids. V trimming: 0 bases; J trimming: 3 bases; junction bases outside the gene matches: 8. Seattle's cohort entered during active infection and was followed longitudinally. Original handling: How many nucleated cells were present was estimated from reference gene primer amplification. Sequenced by immunoSEQ multiplex PCR; TCRdb stores in-frame clones only, minus some. V and J calls plus clone size are reproduced from that table; the DNA served to infer D and trimming. The sample consists of 200,000 to 300,000 clones, about 82% of them appearing once.

Sequenced material: peripheral blood. The chain couples TRBV18 to TRBJ2-4; TRBD1 matches at 7 bases. This TCR was sampled from an elderly woman with COVID-19, enrolled during active disease. The CDR3, as DNA: TGTGCCAGCTCACCACCGAAGGGGGCGCGCTTCAAAAACATTCAGTACTTC. Protein product: CASSPPKGARFKNIQYF.